Shown below are 18 T cell receptor beta chains from a single sample sequenced in a study of blood T cells in healthy people across ages. Alongside a J-beta primer mix, a sample-barcoded 5' primer served in a second PCR lasting about 6 to 11 cycles. MiXCR, applied by TCRdb to the 5' RACE reads, yields one record per CDR3 protein. The repertoire consists of hundreds of thousands of distinct CDR3 sequences, with more than 35% occurring once and the leading ten covering 15% to 20%. What was sequenced was blood. The receptor set was obtained from an elderly man in good health.

The chain links TRBV7-2 to TRBJ1-2; D gene unclear. Trimming left V 5 bases short and J 6 bases short, with 13 bases between. The length of the CDR3 is 13 residues. CDR1 is SGHTA and CDR2 is FQGNSA in the germline V gene. The DNA of the CDR3 is TGTGCCAGCAGCCAAAGGTACATGGATGGCTACACCTTC. The encoded protein is CASSQRYMDGYTF.

The rearrangement uses TRBV10-3 and TRBJ2-5; TRBD1 agrees at 8 bases. The better agreement between TRBJ2-7 and the DNA end casts doubt on the J call. CDR1 and CDR2 (germline): ENHRY, SYGVKD. The CDR3 runs 13 residues. The CDR3 protein is CAISLDRVGEQYF. The CDR3 region has the DNA TGTGCCATCAGCCTGGACAGGGTCGGCGAGCAGTACTTC.

This clonotype was counted ten times or more. J is TRBJ2-7 and V is TRBV20-1; tentatively, D is TRBD1 (6 bases). In germline, CDR1 is DFQATT, CDR2 SNEGSKA (reference sequence). The CDR3 spans 13 residues. V dropped 1 base and J dropped 6 bases, with 13 bases sitting between them. The CDR3, as DNA: TGCAGTGCTAGAGCCCCTGGGACAACCGAGCAGTACTTC. Translated: CSARAPGTTEQYF.

The genes are TRBV24-1 and TRBJ2-7, with a tentative D call TRBD2 (6 bases). The J call is in doubt because the DNA end fits TRBJ2-5 better. Germline CDR1 and CDR2: KGHDR and SFDVKD. This CDR3 contains 14 residues. The CDR3 reads CATSDFEGRETQYF. The CDR3, as DNA: TGTGCCACCAGTGATTTCGAGGGGAGGGAGACCCAGTACTTC.

The chain links TRBV19 to TRBJ2-1, with 10 positions matching TRBD2. The germline CDR1 and CDR2 sequences are LNHDA and SQIVND (reference sequence). V dropped 0 bases and J dropped 7; count of bases not matched to a gene: 6. The CDR3 totals 16 residues. As DNA, the CDR3 is TGTGCCAGTAGTATAGATTTTGATAGCGGGAGGAATGAGCAGTTCTTC. This translates into CASSIDFDSGRNEQFF.

The chain is built from TRBV4-1 and TRBJ1-2; 9 positions agree with TRBD1. Per the germline V gene, CDR1 is MGHRA and CDR2 is YSYEKL. CDR3 length: 16 residues. V lost 0 bases, J lost 4 bases, and 6 bases stayed unmatched. The CDR3 region has the DNA TGCGCCAGCAGCCAAGATAGGCGGGACAGGGCCTATGGCTACACCTTC. Translating it yields CASSQDRRDRAYGYTF.

The rearrangement links TRBV12-3 or TRBV12-4 to TRBJ2-5, with D perhaps TRBD2 (6 bases). The tail of the sequence fits TRBJ2-4 better, so the J call may be wrong. CDR3 length equals 14 residues. CDR3 nucleotide sequence: TGTGCCAGCAGTTTCTGGGACTCGCTAAACATTCAGTACTTC. It codes for CASSFWDSLNIQYF.

The gene calls are TRBV6-6 and TRBJ2-1, with TRBD2 identical over 14 bases. The CDR3 spans 15 residues. Trimming at V came to 5 bases and at J to 7 bases, leaving 4 bases not matched to a gene. Per germline, CDR1 MNHNY and CDR2 SVGAGI (reference sequence). The CDR3 nucleotides read TGTGCCAGCAGTCCTGGGACTAGCGGGGGAAATGAGCAGTTCTTC. It encodes CASSPGTSGGNEQFF.

V usage is TRBV20-1 and J usage is TRBJ2-5; 10 nucleotides align to TRBD2. The CDR3 has 15 residues. The V and J ends lost 5 bases and 3 bases, in that order; junction bases with no gene match: 9. Looked up from germline, CDR1 is DFQATT and CDR2 is SNEGSKA (reference sequence). For the CDR3, the DNA is TGCAGTGCTCTCGGGGTAGCGGGAGGTGAAGAGACCCAGTACTTC. It specifies CSALGVAGGEETQYF.

Details on this clonotype: A read error is possible here, since a much larger clone lies one base away. CDR3 nucleotides: TGTGCCAGCAGCTTGGACACCACCTACGAGCGGTACTTC. Translation gives CASSLDTTYERYF. The chain joins TRBV7-2 to TRBJ2-7, with D perhaps matching TRBD1 (5 bases). CDR1 and CDR2 from the germline V gene are SGHTA and FQGNSA. This CDR3 has 13 amino acids.

The V call is TRBV12-3 or TRBV12-4, the J call TRBJ2-1; no clear D gene. This CDR3 comprises 16 residues. The germline V and J ends were trimmed by 7 bases and 0 bases, with 16 bases remaining between them. The CDR3 DNA is TGTGCCAGCAACAGTCAGGACGCGAGCTCCTACAATGAGCAGTTCTTC. It translates to CASNSQDASSYNEQFF.

V gene TRBV4-3 combines with J gene TRBJ2-2; TRBD2 might be the D (6 bases). The CDR3 sequence is 15 residues long. The germline V gene has CDR1 LGHNA and CDR2 YSLEER. Between the trimmed V and J ends, which lost 0 bases and 8 bases, there was a span of 13 bases. CDR3 protein: CASSQETSSKGELFF. The CDR3, as DNA: TGCGCCAGCAGCCAAGAAACTAGCAGTAAGGGGGAGCTGTTTTTT.

Only a few counts were recorded for this clonotype. This chain joins TRBV20-1 and TRBJ2-5; 8 positions agree with TRBD1. The DNA end lines up better with TRBJ2-7; the J call may be wrong. This CDR3 spans 11 amino acids. Germline V CDR1 and CDR2: DFQATT, SNEGSKA (reference sequence). The chain's CDR3 is CSATQGGEQYF. The CDR3 region has the DNA TGCAGTGCTACACAGGGGGGCGAGCAGTACTTC.

CDR3 in amino acids: CASSLGRGSGEQYF. The CDR3 nucleotides are TGTGCCAGCAGCCTTGGCAGGGGGTCCGGGGAGCAGTACTTC. The gene calls are TRBV13 and TRBJ2-7; 7 bases align to TRBD1. Looked up from germline, CDR1 is PRHDT and CDR2 is FYEKMQ (reference sequence). The V segment lost 5 bases and the J segment 7 bases; nucleotides outside the gene matches: 11. This CDR3 is 14 amino acids long.

A few counts support this clonotype. The CDR3: CASSVDGETYEQYF. In DNA form, the CDR3 reads TGCGCCAGCAGCGTGGACGGGGAGACCTACGAGCAGTACTTC. The V call is TRBV5-1, the J call TRBJ2-7; D is perhaps TRBD2 (5 bases). V lost 4 bases and J lost 2, with 13 bases in between. This CDR3 comprises 14 residues. Germline CDR1 SGHRS, CDR2 YFSETQ.

This clonotype was seen repeatedly, ten times or more. This chain uses TRBV5-6 with TRBJ2-4; either TRBD1 or TRBD2 may fit D (5 bases each). The V end lost 4 bases, the J end lost 0 bases, and 14 bases lay between the germline ends. CDR3 length: 16 residues. Germline CDR1 SGHDT, CDR2 YYEEEE. The CDR3 DNA sequence: TGTGCCAGCAGCGACCTGGGGGTCCAAGCCAAAAACATTCAGTACTTC. It is translated as CASSDLGVQAKNIQYF.

This clonotype was detected a few times. The rearrangement joins TRBV7-2 to TRBJ2-4; D uncertain. V was pared by 5 bases and J by 8 bases, with 10 bases between. Germline loops: CDR1 SGHTA, CDR2 FQGNSA. The CDR3 totals 12 residues. The CDR3 protein is CASSHDLYIQYF. The CDR3 DNA sequence: TGTGCCAGCAGCCACGACCTTTACATTCAGTACTTC. Full variable domain (outside the CDR3, taken from reference TRBV7-2 and TRBJ2-4): GAGVSQSPSNKVTEKGKDVELRCDPISGHTALYWYRQSLGQGLEFLIYFQGNSAPDKSGLPSDRFSAERTGGSVSTLTIQRTQQEDSAVYLCASSHDLYIQYFGAGTRLSVL.

The chain has TRBV25-1 and TRBJ2-1; D possibly corresponds to TRBD2 (6 bases). Trimming removed 4 bases from V and 14 bases from J, with 18 bases in between. Germline values: CDR1 MGHDK, CDR2 SYGVNS. This CDR3 spans 13 amino acids. CDR3 amino acids: CASSGSLGTLKFF. The CDR3, as DNA: TGTGCCAGCAGTGGAAGCCTAGGGACTCTCAAGTTCTTC. Looking up the rest from reference TRBV25-1 and TRBJ2-1 gives the full variable domain: EADIYQTPRYLVIGTGKKITLECSQTMGHDKMYWYQQDPGMELHLIHYSYGVNSTEKGDLSSESTVSRIRTEHFPLTLESARPSHTSQYLCASSGSLGTLKFFGPGTRLTVL.